This T cell receptor beta chain was sequenced during a study of blood T cell repertoires in COVID-19. Overall study: Samples taken during acute and convalescent COVID-19 were collected in the United States, Italy and Spain.

The germline V gene encodes CDR1 MNHEY and CDR2 SVGEGT. The CDR3 sequence is 14 residues long. Trimming cost V 5 bases and J 4 bases; bases outside gene matches: 4. Sequenced by immunoSEQ multiplex PCR; TCRdb stores in-frame clones only, minus some. The sample has around 260,000 clones; around 87% are singletons. The specimen sequenced was peripheral blood. The source of this sequence is a woman in her sixties with COVID-19, enrolled during active disease. The V and J genes are TRBV6-2 or TRBV6-3 and TRBJ2-2; 7 bases align to TRBD1. CDR3 in amino acids: CASSQTGPTGELFF. CDR3 in DNA: TGTGCCAGCAGTCAGACAGGGCCCACCGGGGAGCTGTTTTTT.